A selection of T cell receptor beta chains follows, all from one sample in a study of T cells in localized non-small cell lung cancer. Sequencing was performed with immunoSEQ multiplex PCR; in TCRdb, only in-frame clones are kept and a portion is missing. In the table there are approximately 89,000 clones, less than 85% of which are singletons. The sample in question was PBMCs, obtained before any cancer treatment. These receptors were taken from a man aged 35 to 70 with stage II squamous cell lung carcinoma. CDR3s include the opening cysteine and the closing phenylalanine or tryptophan. A D gene is named only where the DNA matches it firmly. For some rows the clone size is stated as once, few or many, or as a class when expanded; others skip it.

J,size,D,V,CDR3,DNA
TRBJ2-2,.,.,TRBV7-9,CASSLGRDPNTGELFF,TGTGCCAGCAGCTTAGGTCGGGATCCCAACACCGGGGAGCTGTTTTTT
TRBJ2-7,once,.,TRBV4-1,CASSQDPFGEFNEQYF,TGCGCCAGCAGCCAAGACCCTTTCGGGGAGTTCAACGAGCAGTACTTC
TRBJ2-7,.,TRBD2,TRBV11-2,CASSFETSGSYEQYF,TGTGCCAGCAGCTTTGAGACTAGCGGTTCCTACGAGCAGTACTTC
TRBJ2-1,few,TRBD2,TRBV6-1,CASSEGWEGHNEQFF,TGTGCCAGCAGTGAAGGGTGGGAGGGCCACAATGAGCAGTTCTTC
TRBJ2-1,.,.,TRBV18,CASSPGGRVGEQFF,TGTGCCAGCTCACCCGGAGGCCGGGTAGGTGAGCAGTTCTTC
TRBJ2-1,.,.,TRBV5-1,CASSLAGSVYNEQFF,TGCGCCAGCAGCTTGGCCGGGAGTGTTTACAATGAGCAGTTCTTC
TRBJ1-1,few,.,TRBV30,CAWGKEMNTEAFF,TGTGCCTGGGGTAAGGAGATGAACACTGAAGCTTTCTTT
TRBJ2-1,.,.,TRBV29-1,CSVSLRVGSYNEQFF,TGCAGCGTAAGTCTGCGGGTAGGATCCTACAATGAGCAGTTCTTC
TRBJ2-7,.,.,TRBV30,CAWKTRGTYEQYF,TGTGCCTGGAAAACCAGGGGAACCTACGAGCAGTACTTC
TRBJ2-3,.,.,TRBV29-1,CSVEQDRRADTQYF,TGCAGCGTTGAACAGGACAGGAGGGCAGATACGCAGTATTTT
TRBJ2-3,few,.,TRBV11-3,CASSLDSTDTQYF,TGTGCCAGCAGCCTTGACAGCACAGATACGCAGTATTTT
TRBJ1-5,once,.,TRBV7-6,CASSLEWGQPQHF,TGTGCCAGCAGCTTAGAGTGGGGACAGCCCCAGCATTTT
TRBJ2-1,.,.,TRBV11-3,CASSFRDNEQFF,TGTGCCAGCAGTTTCCGGGACAATGAGCAGTTCTTC
TRBJ2-2,.,TRBD2,TRBV19,CASSPGGAGELFF,TGTGCCAGTAGTCCCGGGGGGGCCGGGGAGCTGTTTTTT
TRBJ2-7,few,.,TRBV10-1,CASIEVAQF,TGCGCCAGCATTGAGGTAGCCCAGTTC
TRBJ2-7,.,.,TRBV7-3,CASSFGVAYEQYF,TGTGCCAGCAGCTTTGGGGTCGCCTACGAGCAGTACTTC
TRBJ2-3,.,.,TRBV20-1,CSAESQNTQYF,TGCAGTGCTGAAAGTCAGAATACGCAGTATTTT
TRBJ1-2,.,.,TRBV27,CASRPSGGVDYGYTF,TGTGCCAGCCGACCTTCGGGGGGTGTAGACTATGGCTACACCTTC
TRBJ1-3,once,.,TRBV7-6,CASSRTPGNTIYF,TGTGCCAGCAGCCGGACACCCGGAAACACCATATATTTT
TRBJ1-2,.,.,TRBV5-6,CASSLVQRDYGYTF,TGTGCCAGCAGCTTGGTACAGAGAGACTATGGCTACACCTTC
TRBJ2-3,.,.,TRBV5-6,CASSPDLVGTDTQYF,TGTGCCAGCTCTCCGGACCTGGTCGGCACAGATACGCAGTATTTT
TRBJ2-3,.,TRBD2,TRBV28,CASSAPGSGGTDTQYF,TGTGCCAGCAGTGCCCCGGGGTCGGGAGGGACTGATACGCAGTATTTT
TRBJ1-2,.,.,TRBV6-1,CASSEYRDGYTF,TGTGCCAGCAGTGAATACAGAGATGGCTACACCTTC
TRBJ1-1,few,.,TRBV5-4,CASSLGLEAFF,TGTGCCAGCAGCTTAGGGCTTGAAGCTTTCTTT
TRBJ2-7,.,TRBD1,TRBV6-5,CASIGTGGPYEQYF,TGTGCCAGCATCGGGACAGGGGGACCCTACGAGCAGTACTTC
TRBJ2-1,.,TRBD2,TRBV7-2,CASSSSGTSGSNEQFF,TGTGCCAGCAGTTCATCCGGGACTAGCGGGAGTAATGAGCAGTTCTTC
TRBJ2-7,.,TRBD1,TRBV28,CASSFLPGQGGEQYF,TGTGCCAGCAGTTTTTTACCGGGACAGGGTGGAGAGCAGTACTTC
TRBJ1-4,once,.,TRBV9,CASSGRDINEKLFF,TGTGCCAGCAGCGGCCGGGACATTAATGAAAAACTGTTTTTT
TRBJ1-1,.,.,TRBV6-1,CASSARGGDTEAFF,TGTGCCAGCAGTGCCAGGGGAGGGGACACTGAAGCTTTCTTT
TRBJ2-1,few,TRBD2,TRBV30,CAWRTSGNNEQFF,TGTGCCTGGAGGACTAGCGGGAACAATGAGCAGTTCTTC
TRBJ2-5,once,.,TRBV28,CASKGAIQETQYF,TGTGCCAGCAAAGGGGCTATCCAAGAGACCCAGTACTTC
TRBJ1-5,.,TRBD1,TRBV27,CASRRQGFSNQPQHF,TGTGCCAGCAGGAGACAGGGTTTTTCCAATCAGCCCCAGCATTTT
TRBJ2-2,.,TRBD1,TRBV11-2,CASSLARGTGELFF,TGTGCCAGCAGCTTAGCCAGGGGGACCGGGGAGCTGTTTTTT
TRBJ2-1,.,TRBD2,TRBV11-1,CASSPGLAGNEQFF,TGTGCCAGCAGCCCGGGACTAGCGGGTAATGAGCAGTTCTTC
TRBJ1-2,.,.,TRBV27,CASSSGAFGYTF,TGTGCCAGCAGTTCCGGGGCTTTTGGCTACACCTTC
TRBJ2-1,.,.,TRBV11-3,CASSLGQDLTYNEQFF,TGTGCCAGCAGCTTAGGTCAGGACCTTACTTACAATGAGCAGTTCTTC
TRBJ2-7,.,TRBD1,TRBV4-1,CASSQVGQGFHEQYF,TGCGCCAGCAGCCAAGTGGGACAGGGCTTCCACGAGCAGTACTTC
TRBJ2-1,.,.,TRBV19,CASSAYSSYNEQFF,TGTGCCAGTAGTGCTTACAGCTCCTACAATGAGCAGTTCTTC
TRBJ2-7,.,TRBD1,TRBV7-9,CASSHRDRVYEQYF,TGTGCCAGCAGTCACCGGGACAGGGTCTACGAGCAGTACTTC
TRBJ2-1,.,.,TRBV9,CASSPGETGGGWQFF,TGTGCCAGCAGCCCAGGGGAGACGGGAGGTGGATGGCAGTTCTTC
TRBJ1-4,.,.,TRBV19,CASSIRQTFFF,TGTGCCAGTAGTATTCGCCAGACCTTCTTTTTT
TRBJ1-5,once,.,TRBV5-6,CASSKKGYGNQPQHF,TGTGCCAGCAGCAAGAAGGGTTATGGCAATCAGCCCCAGCATTTT